What follows describes a single T cell receptor beta chain. This clonotype has just a few counts. Its recognized antigen is unknown. Base-call qualities are not available, and no considerably larger clone is one nucleotide away. The sequencing machine was an Illumina HiSeq 2500. Quantitative 5'-RACE with molecular barcodes was the method used to prepare the TCR beta libraries. Per the original workflow: A new computational method based on a probabilistic model of VDJ rearrangement was used to identify disease-linked TCR variants. TCRdb handled the public reads itself, with Q25 trimming in fastp and clone calling in MiXCR, and kept productive beta chains. Identical CDR3 proteins give one entry, which carries the most common genes and DNA. The V and J calls shown here were made by TCRdb, not taken from the authors' results. For this sample the table gives roughly 190,000 distinct CDR3 sequences, of which 9.5% to 15% were detected only once. The ten most abundant clones make up about 17% of the sample.

The data are from a study of CD8 T cells in ankylosing spondylitis (dated by TCRdb to about 2017). Concerning the study at large: The study profiled T cell receptor beta repertoires in healthy donors and ankylosing spondylitis patients to find disease-linked TCR variants. Samples of peripheral blood were taken, and for ankylosing spondylitis patients, synovial fluid was collected as well. The whole study cohort included some 100 healthy donors and some 27 ankylosing spondylitis patients. Here is what the overall study found, with its caveats: The disease-linked clones had a CD8+ phenotype and were found at relatively low frequencies in peripheral blood. Significant enrichment of the disease-linked clones was reported in matched synovial fluid samples from ankylosing spondylitis patients. Some motif variants were previously reported in synovial fluid and blood of reactive arthritis patients, suggesting common disease-initiation mechanisms. A TCR beta motif made up of about eight highly homologous amino acid variants appeared to be characteristic of blood from ankylosing spondylitis patients.

The CDR3 sequence holds 12 residues, the cysteine and phenylalanine included. This entry keeps only the CDR3 DNA: 36 bases, framed from base 1. V is cut by 5 bases and J by 5 bases, and the space between the germline ends is 7 bases. CDR1 LGHNA and CDR2 YNFKEQ were looked up in the germline V gene. This receptor was obtained from a male donor with ankylosing spondylitis or in good health (not recorded which). Here the chain combines TRBV4-2 and TRBJ2-1, with the D gene not confidently named. Input material: blood, either unsorted or a sorted T cell fraction (not recorded which). The DNA reads TGTGCCAGCAGCGAGCCGAACAATGAGCAGTTCTTC. It is translated as CASSEPNNEQFF.